This is a list of T cell receptor beta chains from one sample in a study of Ad26.COV2.S vaccination and SARS-CoV-2 variants. TCRdb keeps only in-frame clones here, not all; method: immunoSEQ multiplex PCR. The sample holds around 300,000 clones; 75% to 90% are singletons and the top ten take about 11%. The specimen was peripheral blood, collected in a trial of Ad26.COV2.S vaccine versus placebo. These receptor sequences come from a person between 18 and 65 years old who received the Ad26.COV2.S COVID-19 vaccine or a placebo. The CDR3 runs from the conserved cysteine through the conserved F or W. The D gene is left open where the match is weak. Size tells how often a clone was seen (once, few, many) or the class of an expanded clone, and some rows leave it out.

CSARETQYF,TGCAGTGCTAGAGAGACCCAGTACTTC,TRBJ2-5,NA,TRBV20-1,NA
CASSPREGKHNSPLHF,TGTGCCAGTAGTCCCAGGGAGGGGAAACATAATTCACCCCTCCACTTT,TRBJ1-6,NA,TRBV19,NA
CASSSTGDQETQYF,TGTGCCAGCTCATCGACAGGGGACCAAGAGACCCAGTACTTC,TRBJ2-5,TRBD1,TRBV18,NA
CASSSGTGREQYF,TGTGCCAGCAGTTCCGGGACAGGTCGCGAGCAGTACTTC,TRBJ2-7,TRBD1,TRBV12-3/TRBV12-4,few
CASSLTSSQWGLTYNEQFF,TGTGCCAGCAGCTTAACGAGTTCTCAGTGGGGTCTCACCTACAATGAGCAGTTCTTC,TRBJ2-1,NA,TRBV7-2,NA
CASLGRLNTEAFF,TGTGCCAGCTTGGGACGGCTGAACACTGAAGCTTTCTTT,TRBJ1-1,NA,TRBV7-8,NA
CASSPGTGAYEQYF,TGTGCCAGCAGCCCGGGGACAGGGGCCTACGAGCAGTACTTC,TRBJ2-7,TRBD1,TRBV9,NA
CATSETGQGFPGANVLTF,TGTGCCACCAGTGAGACGGGACAGGGATTTCCTGGGGCCAACGTCCTGACTTTC,TRBJ2-6,TRBD1,TRBV24-1,NA
CASSLWTGRAFF,TGTGCCAGCAGTCTGTGGACGGGCCGAGCTTTCTTT,TRBJ1-1,NA,TRBV6-2/TRBV6-3,NA
CASSQGLAGVQETQYF,TGTGCCAGCAGCCAGGGACTAGCGGGAGTCCAAGAGACCCAGTACTTC,TRBJ2-5,TRBD2,TRBV3-1/TRBV3-2,NA
CASSSRQGVSGNTIYF,TGTGCCAGCAGCTCCAGACAGGGGGTTTCTGGAAACACCATATATTTT,TRBJ1-3,TRBD1,TRBV7-8,NA
CASSATQVLEGYTF,TGTGCCAGCAGCGCAACACAGGTCCTCGAGGGCTACACCTTC,TRBJ1-2,NA,TRBV3-1/TRBV3-2,once
CASSLVDQETQYF,TGTGCCAGCAGCTTGGTGGACCAAGAGACCCAGTACTTC,TRBJ2-5,NA,TRBV5-4,few
CASSFDRNQPQHF,TGTGCCAGCAGCTTTGACCGTAATCAGCCCCAGCATTTT,TRBJ1-5,NA,TRBV5-6,once
CASSLLDYEQYF,TGTGCCAGCAGCTTATTGGACTACGAGCAGTACTTC,TRBJ2-7,NA,TRBV7-9,once
CASSRGRQETQYF,TGTGCCAGCAGCCGCGGGCGGCAAGAGACTCAGTACTTC,TRBJ2-5,NA,TRBV11-3,NA
CASSGFGHKTDYEQYF,TGTGCCAGCAGTGGGTTTGGGCACAAGACCGATTACGAGCAGTACTTC,TRBJ2-7,NA,TRBV6-4,NA
CSVPSRLVHEQFF,TGCAGCGTCCCAAGTAGGCTAGTCCATGAGCAGTTCTTC,TRBJ2-1,NA,TRBV29-1,NA
CASRRQETTEAFF,TGCGCCAGCAGGAGACAGGAGACCACTGAAGCTTTCTTT,TRBJ1-1,NA,TRBV10-2,few
CASSVTYNEQFF,TGTGCCAGCAGCGTTACCTACAATGAGCAGTTCTTC,TRBJ2-1,NA,TRBV9,NA
CASSSTGTGNYGYTF,TGTGCCAGCAGTTCTACCGGGACAGGGAACTATGGCTACACCTTC,TRBJ1-2,TRBD1,TRBV6-5,NA
CASSYSIAGGPSEQFF,TGTGCCAGCAGTTACTCGATCGCGGGGGGGCCCAGTGAGCAGTTCTTC,TRBJ2-1,TRBD2,TRBV6-5,NA
CASSRPLAENIQYF,TGTGCCAGTAGTAGGCCCCTGGCGGAAAACATTCAGTACTTC,TRBJ2-4,NA,TRBV19,NA
CASRLRPGSPLHF,TGTGCCAGCAGGCTCCGTCCCGGGTCACCCCTCCACTTT,TRBJ1-6,NA,TRBV6-1,NA
CASSLRGRNTEAFF,TGTGCCAGCAGTCTGCGGGGTAGGAACACTGAAGCTTTCTTT,TRBJ1-1,NA,TRBV27,NA
CASSQKGSPGDEKLFF,TGCGCCAGCAGCCAAAAGGGGAGTCCAGGGGATGAAAAACTGTTTTTT,TRBJ1-4,NA,TRBV4-1,NA
CASGGITGELFF,TGTGCCAGCGGGGGAATCACCGGGGAGCTGTTTTTT,TRBJ2-2,NA,TRBV9,once
CASTPGLASYGELFF,TGTGCCAGCACCCCCGGGCTAGCTAGCTACGGGGAGCTGTTTTTT,TRBJ2-2,NA,TRBV28,once